The TCR beta chain described here comes from a study of T cells in narcolepsy. In the study overall: Enrolled donors included narcolepsy type 1 or type 2 patients and healthy controls. General study points: Autoreactive clone sequences were missing from some blood memory CD4+ repertoires. HCRT-specific and TRIB2-specific autoreactive clonotypes appeared among same-patient CSF and blood CD4+ clonotypes. Autoreactive clonotypes reportedly recurred in blood of same and different patients, not controls.

The CDR3 is made up of 14 amino acids. Germline V CDR1 and CDR2: MNHNS, SASEGT. The junction had 6 bases not matched to a gene; V was cut back by 7 bases and J by 6 bases. Only in-frame clones appear in the TCRdb table, and some are missing; sequencing was by immunoSEQ multiplex PCR. This sample has about 34,000 clones, with approximately 85% found just once. In regard to this clone: Its antigen is unknown.

This clonotype was sampled from a human donor with narcolepsy. The material sequenced was CD45RA- memory CD4+ T cells from PBMCs. This chain links TRBV6-1 with TRBJ1-1; the match to TRBD1 covers 12 bases. The CDR3: CASIRDRGQAEAFF. The DNA for the CDR3 is TGTGCCAGCATACGGGACAGGGGGCAAGCTGAAGCTTTCTTT.